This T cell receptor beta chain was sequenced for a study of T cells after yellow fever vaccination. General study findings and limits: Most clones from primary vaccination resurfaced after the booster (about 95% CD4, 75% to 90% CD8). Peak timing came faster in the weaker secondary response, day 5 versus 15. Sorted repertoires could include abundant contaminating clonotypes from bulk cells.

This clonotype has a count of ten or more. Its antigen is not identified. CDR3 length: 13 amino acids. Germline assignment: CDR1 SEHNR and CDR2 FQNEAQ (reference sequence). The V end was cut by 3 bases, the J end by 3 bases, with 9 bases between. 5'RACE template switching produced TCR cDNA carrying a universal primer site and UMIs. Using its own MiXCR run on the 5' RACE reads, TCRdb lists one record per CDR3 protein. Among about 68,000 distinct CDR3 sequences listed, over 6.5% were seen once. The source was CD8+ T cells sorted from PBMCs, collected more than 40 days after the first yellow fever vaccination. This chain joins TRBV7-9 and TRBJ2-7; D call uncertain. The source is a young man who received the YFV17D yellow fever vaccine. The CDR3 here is CASSFALNYEQYF. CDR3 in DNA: TGTGCCAGCAGCTTCGCTCTCAACTACGAGCAGTACTTC. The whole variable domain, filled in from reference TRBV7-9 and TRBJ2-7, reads DTGVSQNPRHKITKRGQNVTFRCDPISEHNRLYWYRQTLGQGPEFLTYFQNEAQLEKSRLLSDRFSAERPKGSFSTLEIQRTEQGDSAMYLCASSFALNYEQYFGPGTRLTVT.